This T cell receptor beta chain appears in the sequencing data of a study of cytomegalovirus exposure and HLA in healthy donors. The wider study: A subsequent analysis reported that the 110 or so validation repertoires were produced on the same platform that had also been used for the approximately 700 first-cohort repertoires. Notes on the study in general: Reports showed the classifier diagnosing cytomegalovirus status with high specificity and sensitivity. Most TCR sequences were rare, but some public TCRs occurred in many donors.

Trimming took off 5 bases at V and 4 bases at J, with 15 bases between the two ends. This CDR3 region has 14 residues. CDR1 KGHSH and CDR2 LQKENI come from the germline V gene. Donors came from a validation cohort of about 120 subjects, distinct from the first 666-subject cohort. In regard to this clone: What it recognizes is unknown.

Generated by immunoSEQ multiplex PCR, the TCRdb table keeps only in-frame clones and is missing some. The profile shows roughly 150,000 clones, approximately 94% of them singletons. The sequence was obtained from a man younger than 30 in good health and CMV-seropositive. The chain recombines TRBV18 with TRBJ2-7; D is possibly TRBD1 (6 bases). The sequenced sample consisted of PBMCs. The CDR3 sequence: CASSSRGLEYEQYF. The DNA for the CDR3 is TGTGCCAGCTCATCGAGGGGGTTAGAGTACGAGCAGTACTTC. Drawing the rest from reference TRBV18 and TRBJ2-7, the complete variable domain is NAGVMQNPRHLVRRRGQEARLRCSPMKGHSHVYWYRQLPEEGLKFMVYLQKENIIDESGMPKERFSAEFPKEGPSILRIQQVVRGDSAAYFCASSSRGLEYEQYFGPGTRLTVT.